Following are 25 T cell receptor beta chains from one sample sequenced in a study of blood T cell repertoires in COVID-19. Profiled with immunoSEQ multiplex PCR; TCRdb holds only in-frame clones, not every one. The table records 150,000 or so clones, 75% to 85% of them present only once. The sample was peripheral blood. These receptors were taken from a woman older than 75 with active or convalescent COVID-19.

V is TRBV23-1 and J is TRBJ1-1, with no clear D. TRBV23-1 is labeled an ORF, and its function is uncertain. Trimming shortened V by 2 bases and J by 0 bases, and 16 bases separated the two germline ends. There are 17 residues in the CDR3. Here the CDR3 reads CASSQVRLPLVNTEAFF. The CDR3 DNA sequence: TGCGCCAGCAGTCAAGTCAGACTCCCGCTTGTGAACACTGAAGCTTTCTTT.

The chain recombines TRBV30 with TRBJ1-2, with a possible D match to TRBD1 (6 bases). Per germline, CDR1 GTSNPN and CDR2 SVGIG (reference sequence). The CDR3 is made up of 15 amino acids. V lost 2 bases to trimming and J lost 6 bases, with 19 bases between them. In DNA form, the CDR3 reads TGTGCCTGGAGTCCACCGGGACACGTCAGCGATGGCTACACCTTC. Translating gives CAWSPPGHVSDGYTF.

The rearrangement joins TRBV27 to TRBJ2-7; maybe TRBD1 (5 bases). V was pared by 5 bases and J by 6 bases, with 11 bases between. Germline assignment: CDR1 MNHEY and CDR2 SMNVEV (reference sequence). CDR3 length: 12 amino acids. CDR3 DNA sequence: TGTGCCAGCAGTCCTCAGGGTTCCGAGCAGTACTTC. It is translated as CASSPQGSEQYF.

CDR3 DNA: TGTGCCAAACCCAAGATGACGCTGGGACAGGGGCGAGGGCCCAATCAGCCCCAGCATTTT. Its protein product is CAKPKMTLGQGRGPNQPQHF. The chain joins TRBV11-3 to TRBJ1-5, with 10 positions matching TRBD1. Germline-derived CDR1 and CDR2 are SGHNT and YENEEA. The CDR3 is 20 amino acids. The trim removed 10 bases at V and 3 bases at J, leaving 24 bases unmatched.

In this sample, this clone turned up a few times. This chain's CDR3 is CASSKLQGYEQYF. The CDR3 DNA is TGCGCCAGCAGCAAGTTACAGGGCTACGAGCAGTACTTC. J is TRBJ2-7 and V is TRBV4-1, with a tentative D call TRBD1 (6 bases). The length of the CDR3 is 13 residues. With 5 bases removed from V and 3 bases from J, the gap between germline ends came to 11 bases. Per the germline V gene, CDR1 is MGHRA and CDR2 is YSYEKL.

This clone has a single count. The chain employs TRBV5-1 and TRBJ1-4, with 7 bases identical to TRBD1. Per germline, CDR1 SGHRS and CDR2 YFSETQ. The trim removed 4 bases at V and 5 bases at J, leaving 5 bases unmatched. CDR3 length equals 14 residues. The CDR3 here is CASSRGQLNEKLFF. Here the CDR3 DNA reads TGCGCCAGCAGCCGGGGACAGTTAAATGAAAAACTGTTTTTT. Combining the CDR3 with reference TRBV5-1 and TRBJ1-4 gives the whole variable domain KAGVTQTPRYLIKTRGQQVTLSCSPISGHRSVSWYQQTPGQGLQFLFEYFSETQRNKGNFPGRFSGRQFSNSRSEMNVSTLELGDSALYLCASSRGQLNEKLFFGSGTQLSVL.

This chain connects TRBV28 to TRBJ1-1; D may be TRBD1 (6 bases). Trimming left V 6 bases short and J 4 bases short, with 18 bases between. The CDR3 is 15 amino acids. CDR1 and CDR2 (germline): MDHEN, SYDVKM. This chain's CDR3 is CASRAPEGVFTEAFF. For the CDR3, the DNA is TGTGCCAGCAGGGCCCCCGAGGGGGTATTCACTGAAGCTTTCTTT.

This clone was detected a few times. The chain uses TRBV18 and TRBJ1-5; 7 nucleotides match TRBD1. After removal of 2 bases from V and 5 bases from J, the junction contained 9 bases not matched to a gene. The CDR3 covers 16 residues. CDR1 and CDR2 (germline): KGHSH, LQKENI. The CDR3 bases are TGTGCCAGCTCACCAATCGGTCGACAGGGTGATCAGCCCCAGCATTTT. Its protein product is CASSPIGRQGDQPQHF.

CDR3 region: CASSLVAPGYLATNEKLFF. The CDR3 bases are TGTGCCAGCAGCTTAGTCGCGCCGGGGTATTTAGCAACTAATGAAAAACTGTTTTTT. This chain links TRBV7-8 with TRBJ1-4; D gene ambiguous. Trimming took off 1 base at V and 0 bases at J, with 18 bases between the two ends. The CDR3 sequence is 19 residues long. Germline V lookup: CDR1 SGHVS, CDR2 FQNEAQ.

This clone was observed a few times. The chain recombines TRBV6-5 with TRBJ2-7, with 7 bases fitting TRBD1. The junction had 7 bases not matched to a gene; V was cut back by 0 bases and J by 2 bases. The CDR3 extends over 16 amino acids. Per the germline V gene, CDR1 is MNHEY and CDR2 is SVGAGI. The CDR3: CASSYSGQRKAYEQYF. CDR3 in DNA: TGTGCCAGCAGTTACTCGGGACAGAGGAAGGCCTACGAGCAGTACTTC.

This clone showed up just a few times. Other DNA sequences in the same sample also yield this CDR3. The chain couples TRBV2 to TRBJ1-1, with D possibly TRBD1 on 5 matching bases. Germline V gene sequence: CDR1 SNHLY, CDR2 FYNNEI. This CDR3 has 12 amino acids. V shed 9 bases and J shed 2 bases, with 10 bases lying between them. Written as DNA, the CDR3 is TGTGCCAGTTTCAGGGTAAACACTGAAGCTTTCTTT. It is translated as CASFRVNTEAFF.

The chain combines TRBV7-2 with TRBJ2-7, with TRBD1 identical over 8 bases. CDR1 and CDR2 (germline): SGHTA, FQGNSA. The CDR3 contains 16 residues. The trim removed 2 bases at V and 3 bases at J, leaving 9 bases unmatched. Written as DNA, the CDR3 is TGTGCCAGCAGCTTACCCCAAGGACAGGGTTTCTACGAGCAGTACTTC. Translating it yields CASSLPQGQGFYEQYF.

CDR3 sequence: CASSSNRDRGGVYGYTF. In nucleotides, the CDR3 is TGTGCCAGCAGCTCGAACCGGGACAGGGGGGGTGTCTATGGCTACACCTTC. The rearrangement links TRBV5-8 to TRBJ1-2; TRBD1 matches 11 bases. Per the germline V gene, CDR1 is SGHTS and CDR2 is YDEGEE. The ends lost 3 bases at V and 4 bases at J; junction bases unmatched: 11. CDR3 length: 17 amino acids.

This sequence joins TRBV6-5 and TRBJ2-7; the match to TRBD2 covers 8 bases. With 2 bases clipped from V and 2 bases from J, the junction kept 5 bases outside the gene matches. Germline CDR1 reads MNHEY; CDR2 reads SVGAGI. The CDR3 is made up of 15 amino acids. CDR3 nucleotides: TGTGCCAGCAGTTACCAAGGACTAGCAGCCTACGAGCAGTACTTC. Translated, it gives CASSYQGLAAYEQYF.

The rearrangement joins TRBV5-1 to TRBJ1-2; TRBD1 matches at 11 bases. Germline CDR1 is SGHRS and CDR2 is YFSETQ. V shed 9 bases, J shed 7 bases, and the junction held 17 bases outside the gene matches. The CDR3 contains 16 residues. The CDR3 reads CATKRDRGDLGGGYTF. The CDR3 DNA reads as TGCGCCACCAAAAGGGACAGGGGGGACCTTGGTGGTGGCTACACCTTC.

The chain links TRBV7-9 to TRBJ2-7; D not certain. There are 12 residues in the CDR3. Germline V gives CDR1 SEHNR, CDR2 FQNEAQ (reference sequence). Trimming shortened V by 2 bases and J by 3 bases, and 5 bases separated the two germline ends. In DNA form, the CDR3 reads TGTGCCAGCAGCTTATCCTACTACGAGCAGTACTTC. Translation: CASSLSYYEQYF.

This clone was observed once. The chain has TRBV2 and TRBJ2-1; TRBD2 aligns across 7 bases. The V gene end was trimmed by 4 bases and the J gene end by 7 bases; junction bases not matched to a gene: 10. The CDR3 sequence is 15 residues long. Germline V CDR1 and CDR2: SNHLY, FYNNEI. The CDR3 loop reads CASSGGTGGRNEQFF. Written as DNA, the CDR3 is TGTGCCAGCAGTGGAGGAACGGGGGGTCGTAATGAGCAGTTCTTC. Looking up the rest from reference TRBV2 and TRBJ2-1 gives the full variable domain: EPEVTQTPSHQVTQMGQEVILRCVPISNHLYFYWYRQILGQKVEFLVSFYNNEISEKSEIFDDQFSVERPDGSNFTLKIRSTKLEDSAMYFCASSGGTGGRNEQFFGPGTRLTVL.

The chain uses TRBV19 and TRBJ1-3; D uncertain. V lost 3 bases and J 0 bases, leaving 18 bases between the germline ends. The germline V gene encodes CDR1 LNHDA and CDR2 SQIVND (reference sequence). CDR3 length equals 18 residues. CDR3 sequence reads: CASSIEVRLTFSGNTIYF. As DNA, the CDR3 is TGTGCCAGTAGTATCGAGGTCCGATTAACATTCTCTGGAAACACCATATATTTT.

This chain joins TRBV6-5 and TRBJ2-5, with 8 positions matching TRBD2. The germline V gene has CDR1 MNHEY and CDR2 SVGAGI. Losses at the gene ends were 7 bases for V and 4 bases for J; bases not matched to a gene: 11. This CDR3 comprises 15 residues. CDR3 loop: CASTRGGEVAETQYF. CDR3 nucleotides: TGTGCCAGCACTCGGGGGGGGGAGGTTGCAGAGACCCAGTACTTC.

The gene calls are TRBV6-1 and TRBJ1-5, with 8 bases that match TRBD1. V trimming: 4 bases; J trimming: 1 base; junction bases outside the gene matches: 9. From germline, CDR1 is MNHNS and CDR2 SASEGT. The CDR3 length is 17 residues. The DNA of the CDR3 is TGTGCCAGCAGTGCTACCCCAGGGGGCGCGAGCAATCAGCCCCAGCATTTT. Translated, it gives CASSATPGGASNQPQHF.

The genes are TRBV29-1 and TRBJ2-3; D might be TRBD1 (6 bases). Germline V gives CDR1 SQVTM, CDR2 ANQGSEA. This CDR3 is built from 15 residues. V was cut by 6 bases and J by 2 bases, with 18 bases left in between. The CDR3: CSVTRGMGSTDTQYF. Written as DNA, the CDR3 is TGCAGCGTAACAAGGGGGATGGGGTCCACAGATACGCAGTATTTT.

The V gene is TRBV11-2, the J gene TRBJ2-2, with TRBD1 identical over 8 bases. Looked up from germline, CDR1 is SGHAT and CDR2 is FQNNGV. The CDR3 loop spans 14 amino acids. V was clipped by 5 bases and J by 8 bases; unmatched bases: 7. This CDR3 is CASSPGGRAGELFF. The CDR3 nucleotides read TGTGCCAGCAGCCCAGGGGGCAGGGCTGGGGAGCTGTTTTTT.

This clone was seen just once. This chain connects TRBV21-1 to TRBJ1-3; the table's TRBD1 call for D was not verified on the DNA. TRBV21-1 constitutes a pseudogene. CDR3 length: 18 amino acids. The CDR3 coding sequence is TGTGCCAGCAGCAAAGGGGGACAGTCACTACCCGCTGGAAACACCATATATTTT. As protein: CASSKGGQSLPAGNTIYF.

The rearrangement joins TRBV7-9 to TRBJ1-6; tentative D call: TRBD1 (6 bases). There are 15 residues in the CDR3. The germline V gene encodes CDR1 SEHNR and CDR2 FQNEAQ (reference sequence). V was pared by 5 bases and J by 6 bases, with 14 bases between. The CDR3 DNA reads TGTGCCAGCAGCCAAGAGATGGGGGCTAATTCACCCCTCCACTTT. Translated, it gives CASSQEMGANSPLHF. The complete variable domain, with remaining parts taken from reference TRBV7-9 and TRBJ1-6, reads DTGVSQNPRHKITKRGQNVTFRCDPISEHNRLYWYRQTLGQGPEFLTYFQNEAQLEKSRLLSDRFSAERPKGSFSTLEIQRTEQGDSAMYLCASSQEMGANSPLHFGNGTRLTVT.

The chain employs TRBV5-1 and TRBJ1-5; D possibly corresponds to TRBD1 (6 bases). The germline gives CDR1 SGHRS, CDR2 YFSETQ. V shed 0 bases and J shed 4 bases, with 11 bases lying between them. This CDR3 is built from 15 residues. Here the CDR3 reads CASSLVGTPNQPQHF. The CDR3 DNA follows: TGCGCCAGCAGCTTGGTAGGGACACCGAATCAGCCCCAGCATTTT.